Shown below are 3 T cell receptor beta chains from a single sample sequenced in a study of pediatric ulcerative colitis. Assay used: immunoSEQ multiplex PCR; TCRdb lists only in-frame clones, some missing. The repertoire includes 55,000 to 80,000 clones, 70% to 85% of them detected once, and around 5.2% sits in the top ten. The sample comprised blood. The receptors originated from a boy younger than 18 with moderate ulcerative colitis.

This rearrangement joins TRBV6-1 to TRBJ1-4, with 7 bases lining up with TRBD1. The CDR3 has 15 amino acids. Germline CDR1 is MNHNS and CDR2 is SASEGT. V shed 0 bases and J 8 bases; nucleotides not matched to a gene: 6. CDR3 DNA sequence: TGTGCCAGCAGTGAAGCGCAGGGGGGGCAAGAAAAACTGTTTTTT. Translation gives CASSEAQGGQEKLFF.

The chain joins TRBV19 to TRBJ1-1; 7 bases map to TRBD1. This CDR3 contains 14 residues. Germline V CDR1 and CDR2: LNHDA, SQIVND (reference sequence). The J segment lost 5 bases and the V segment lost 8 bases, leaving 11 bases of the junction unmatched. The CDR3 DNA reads TGTGCCAGTCAAATCGGACAGGCGGTGACTGAAGCTTTCTTT. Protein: CASQIGQAVTEAFF. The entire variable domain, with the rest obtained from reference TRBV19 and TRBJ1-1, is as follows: DGGITQSPKYLFRKEGQNVTLSCEQNLNHDAMYWYRQDPGQGLRLIYYSQIVNDFQKGDIAEGYSVSREKKESFPLTVTSAQKNPTAFYLCASQIGQAVTEAFFGQGTRLTVV.

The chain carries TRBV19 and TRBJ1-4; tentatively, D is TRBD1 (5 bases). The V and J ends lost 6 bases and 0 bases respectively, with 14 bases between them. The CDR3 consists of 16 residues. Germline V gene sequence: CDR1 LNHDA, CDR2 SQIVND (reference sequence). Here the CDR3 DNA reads TGTGCCAGTAGCCGCGTTGGGGGAACAACTAATGAAAAACTGTTTTTT. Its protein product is CASSRVGGTTNEKLFF.